This TCR beta chain was documented in a study of T cell repertoires in cytomegalovirus infection. Findings and limits, study-wide: Across the ex vivo response, the dominant clonotypes were HLA-C-restricted CMV-specific TCR beta clonotypes.

The germline gives CDR1 DFQATT, CDR2 SNEGSKA (reference sequence). The CDR3 is made up of 16 amino acids. The ends lost 0 bases at V and 3 bases at J; junction bases unmatched: 7. One entry per CDR3 protein, called by TCRdb with MiXCR from the reads. This sample has fewer than 650,000 distinct CDR3 sequences, with just under 40% found just once. To note about this clonotype: What it binds is unknown.

Sequences were derived from cultured PBMCs, sampled from culture after CMV antigen stimulation. J is TRBJ1-5 and V is TRBV20-1; 8 bases fit TRBD1. The clonotype comes from a human donor in good health (CMV status not recorded). Some clones in this sample may be carry-over from other donors' samples. CDR3: CSARDMRTGFNQPQHF. In DNA form, the CDR3 reads TGCAGTGCTAGAGATATGCGGACAGGGTTCAATCAGCCCCAGCATTTT.